Listed below are T cell receptor beta chains from one sample, sequenced in a study of T cells in Graves' hyperthyroidism and ophthalmopathy. TCRdb redid the calling of the multiplex PCR reads with MiXCR, one entry per CDR3 protein. The sample gives about 380,000 distinct CDR3 sequences, about 14% of which show up once; around a fifth is in the top ten. Sequenced input: blood. The receptors originated from a woman aged 30 to 39 with Graves' ophthalmopathy. Each CDR3 is given without its conserved first and last residue. The order of the fields is V gene, J gene, CDR3 protein.

>TRBV19|TRBJ2-2
ASKMGSGGPQTRAGELF
>TRBV6-1|TRBJ1-5
ASSQGLVENQPQH
>TRBV12-3/TRBV12-4|TRBJ2-2
ASSVSMGNTGELF
>TRBV15|TRBJ2-1
ATSRLDRGILNEQF
>TRBV25-1|TRBJ2-2
ASNGGHGELF
>TRBV12-3/TRBV12-4|TRBJ1-6
ASSNRDGNSPLH
>TRBV11-2|TRBJ2-3
ASSSTSGADTQY
>TRBV7-8|TRBJ2-1
ASSLVGLGSYNEQF
>TRBV10-3|TRBJ1-5
AISEKGFGNQPQH
>TRBV5-6|TRBJ1-1
ASSLVFQTSTAF
>TRBV19|TRBJ2-6
ASSRQGPPSGANVLT
>TRBV30|TRBJ1-4
AVNPGIGKLF
>TRBV7-9|TRBJ2-6
ASSLVSGANVLT
>TRBV27|TRBJ2-1
ARRPGTEYNEQF
>TRBV18|TRBJ1-2
ASPPPRWSPLYGYT
>TRBV7-9|TRBJ2-3
ASSSSPGLAGDTQY
>TRBV13|TRBJ1-3
ASSLGDRGGNTIY
>TRBV2|TRBJ1-2
ASSGFTGSGYT
>TRBV5-1|TRBJ1-6
ASSIDRAYNSPLH
>TRBV11-2|TRBJ2-7
ASSAEPVGDEQY